This T cell receptor (beta chain) was sequenced in a study of PD-L1 blockade in urothelial cancer. Study context: Patients' histories included 0 to 3 prior chemotherapy regimens.

Indicated time point: pretreatment peripheral blood. TCRdb keeps only in-frame clones here, not all; method: immunoSEQ multiplex PCR. The data show roughly 40,000 clones, with approximately 93% seen just once and about 11% held by the top ten. This CDR3 spans 16 amino acids. V shed 0 bases, J shed 2 bases, and the junction held 6 bases outside the gene matches. Looked up from germline, CDR1 is MNHEY and CDR2 is SVGAGI. The sequence was collected from an older woman with urothelial cancer. The input for sequencing was PBMCs, taken around atezolizumab (anti-PD-L1) treatment. The chain is built from TRBV6-5 and TRBJ2-5, with 7 bases matching TRBD2. The CDR3 reads CASSYSLGGGQETQYF. DNA for the CDR3: TGTGCCAGCAGTTACTCGCTTGGGGGGGGGCAAGAGACCCAGTACTTC.